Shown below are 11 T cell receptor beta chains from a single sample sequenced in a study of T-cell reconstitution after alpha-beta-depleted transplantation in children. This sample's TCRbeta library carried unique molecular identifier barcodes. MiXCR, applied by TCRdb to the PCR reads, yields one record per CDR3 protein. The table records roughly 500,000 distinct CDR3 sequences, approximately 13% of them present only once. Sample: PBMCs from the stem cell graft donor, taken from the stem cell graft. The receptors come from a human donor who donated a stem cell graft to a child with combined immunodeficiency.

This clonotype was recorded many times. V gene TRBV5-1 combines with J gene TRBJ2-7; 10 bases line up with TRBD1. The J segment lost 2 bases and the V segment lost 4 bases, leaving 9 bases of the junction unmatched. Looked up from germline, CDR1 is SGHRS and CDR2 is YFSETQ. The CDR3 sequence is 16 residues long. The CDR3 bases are TGCGCCAGCAGCAGATACACGGGACAGGGGCCCTACGAGCAGTACTTC. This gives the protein CASSRYTGQGPYEQYF.

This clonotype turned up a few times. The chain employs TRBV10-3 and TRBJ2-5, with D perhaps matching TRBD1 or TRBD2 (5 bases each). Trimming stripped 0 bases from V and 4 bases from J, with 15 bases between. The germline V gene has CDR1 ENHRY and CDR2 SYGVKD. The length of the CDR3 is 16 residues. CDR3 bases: TGTGCCATCAGTGAGTCGAGGGCAGGGCGGAGAGAGACCCAGTACTTC. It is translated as CAISESRAGRRETQYF.

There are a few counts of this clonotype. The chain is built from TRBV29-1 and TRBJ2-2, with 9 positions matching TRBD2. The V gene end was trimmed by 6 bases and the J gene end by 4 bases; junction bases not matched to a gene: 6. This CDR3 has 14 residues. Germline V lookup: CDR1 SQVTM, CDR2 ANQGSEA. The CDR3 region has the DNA TGCAGCGTGAACCTAGCGGGGCTCACCGGGGAGCTGTTTTTT. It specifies CSVNLAGLTGELFF.

The CDR3 region has the DNA TGTGCCAGCAGTCCACAGCCGGTAGCCGGGGAGCTGTTTTTT. Its protein is CASSPQPVAGELFF. The chain recombines TRBV27 with TRBJ2-2; D remains unclear. CDR3 size: 14 residues. Germline V gene lookup returns CDR1 MNHEY and CDR2 SMNVEV (reference sequence). Trimming left V 5 bases short and J 6 bases short, with 13 bases between.

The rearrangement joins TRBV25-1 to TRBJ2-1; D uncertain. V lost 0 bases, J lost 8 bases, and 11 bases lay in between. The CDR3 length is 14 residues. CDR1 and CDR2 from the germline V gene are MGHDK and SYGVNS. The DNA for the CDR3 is TGTGCCAGCAGTGAATATTATCGCTTCCATGAGCAGTTCTTC. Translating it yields CASSEYYRFHEQFF.

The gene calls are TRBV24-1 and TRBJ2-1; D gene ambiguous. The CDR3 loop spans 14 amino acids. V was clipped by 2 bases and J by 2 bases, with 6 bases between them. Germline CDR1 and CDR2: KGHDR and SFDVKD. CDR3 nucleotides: TGTGCCACCAGTGATTATGGGACCTACAATGAGCAGTTCTTC. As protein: CATSDYGTYNEQFF.

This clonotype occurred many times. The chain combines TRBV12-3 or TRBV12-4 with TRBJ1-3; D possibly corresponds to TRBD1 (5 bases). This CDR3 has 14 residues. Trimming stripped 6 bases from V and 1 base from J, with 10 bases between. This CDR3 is CASRKKGSGNTIYF. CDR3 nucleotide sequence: TGTGCCAGCAGAAAGAAGGGGTCTGGAAACACCATATATTTT.

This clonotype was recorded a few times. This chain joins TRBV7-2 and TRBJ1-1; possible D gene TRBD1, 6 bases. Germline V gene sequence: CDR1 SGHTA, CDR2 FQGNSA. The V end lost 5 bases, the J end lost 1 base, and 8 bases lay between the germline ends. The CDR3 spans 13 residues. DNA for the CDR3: TGTGCCAGCAGCCGGGACAAGAACACTGAAGCTTTCTTT. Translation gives CASSRDKNTEAFF.

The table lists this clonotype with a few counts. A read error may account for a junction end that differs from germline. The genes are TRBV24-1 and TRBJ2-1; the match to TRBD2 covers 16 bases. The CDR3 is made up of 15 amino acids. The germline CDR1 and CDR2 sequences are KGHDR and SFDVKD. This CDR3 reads CATSGGTSGRAVMVF. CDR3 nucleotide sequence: TGTGCCACCAGTGGGGGGACTAGCGGGAGGGCCGTAATGGTCTTC.

In DNA, the CDR3 is TGTGCCAGCACCCCGAGGGCAGGTGGCACCGGGGAGCTGTTTTTT. It specifies CASTPRAGGTGELFF. The chain combines TRBV12-3 or TRBV12-4 with TRBJ2-2, with D tentatively TRBD2 (5 bases). The CDR3 extends over 15 amino acids. Trimming cost V 7 bases and J 4 bases, with 16 bases left between them.

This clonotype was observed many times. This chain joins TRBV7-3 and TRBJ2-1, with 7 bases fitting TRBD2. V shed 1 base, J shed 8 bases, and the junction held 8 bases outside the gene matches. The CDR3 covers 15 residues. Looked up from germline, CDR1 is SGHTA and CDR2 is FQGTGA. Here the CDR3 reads CASSLRDYLADEQFF. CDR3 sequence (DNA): TGTGCCAGCAGCTTAAGGGACTACCTAGCGGATGAGCAGTTCTTC.